These T cell receptor beta chains were read from a single sample in a study of synovial regulatory T cells in juvenile arthritis. The data were produced by immunoSEQ multiplex PCR, yet TCRdb's version contains in-frame clones alone and is incomplete. The sample shows around 9,500 clones, and roughly 2% sits with its ten largest clones. Source material: Treg cells from blood. The receptors come from a donor younger than 30 with juvenile idiopathic arthritis. Both conserved end residues are part of each CDR3. Clone size is given for some rows only: seen once, a few or many times, or a class if the clone is expanded.

CDR3 protein: CASSPQNHRARNSPLHF; clone size: -; V gene: TRBV18; J gene: TRBJ1-6
CDR3 protein: CASRLAQANTGELFF; clone size: -; V gene: TRBV12-2; J gene: TRBJ2-2
CDR3 protein: CASKIAGGPYNEQFF; clone size: -; V gene: TRBV2; J gene: TRBJ2-1
CDR3 protein: CASSYSNSQAQHF; clone size: -; V gene: TRBV6-6; J gene: TRBJ1-5
CDR3 protein: CASSSNTEAFF; clone size: -; V gene: TRBV18; J gene: TRBJ1-1
CDR3 protein: CASSLLTGTSWYEQYF; clone size: -; V gene: TRBV11-2; J gene: TRBJ2-7
CDR3 protein: CASSLPRGSNTGELFF; clone size: medium-sized; V gene: TRBV5-8; J gene: TRBJ2-2
CDR3 protein: CAIKTGQGSYEQYF; clone size: -; V gene: TRBV10-3; J gene: TRBJ2-7
CDR3 protein: CASSSYSGTNEKLFF; clone size: -; V gene: TRBV5-1; J gene: TRBJ1-4
CDR3 protein: CASSNRQGGYEQYF; clone size: -; V gene: TRBV7-2; J gene: TRBJ2-7
CDR3 protein: CASSVGVSSSGNTIYF; clone size: -; V gene: TRBV9; J gene: TRBJ1-3
CDR3 protein: CAWSVPGGGAFF; clone size: -; V gene: TRBV30; J gene: TRBJ1-1
CDR3 protein: CASSFDRFPNYGYTF; clone size: medium-sized; V gene: TRBV5-4; J gene: TRBJ1-2
CDR3 protein: CASSFQETQYF; clone size: -; V gene: TRBV5-1; J gene: TRBJ2-5
CDR3 protein: CASRQGTGVGNEQFF; clone size: -; V gene: TRBV27; J gene: TRBJ2-1
CDR3 protein: CASRVAGSGGYTF; clone size: -; V gene: TRBV6-5; J gene: TRBJ1-2
CDR3 protein: CASSQGETGEQYF; clone size: -; V gene: TRBV4-3; J gene: TRBJ2-7
CDR3 protein: CSSGGGETQYF; clone size: -; V gene: TRBV29-1; J gene: TRBJ2-5
CDR3 protein: CASSYSPREPQHF; clone size: -; V gene: TRBV6-5; J gene: TRBJ1-5
CDR3 protein: CASSKNPGLAGPGANVLTF; clone size: -; V gene: TRBV2; J gene: TRBJ2-6
CDR3 protein: CASNPMLGSYNEQFF; clone size: -; V gene: TRBV18; J gene: TRBJ2-1